The 25 T cell receptor beta chains reported below all come from one sample, sequenced in a study of blood T cells in healthy people across ages. Together with a sample-barcoded 5' primer, a J-beta primer mix was included in a second PCR lasting about 7 to 11 cycles. TCRdb ran MiXCR on the 5' RACE reads and lists one entry per CDR3 protein. The sample records about 730,000 distinct CDR3 sequences, roughly 44% being singletons. The sample comprised blood. The receptor set was obtained from a woman in her fifties or sixties in good health.

V gene TRBV7-2 combines with J gene TRBJ2-4, with D uncertain. With the DNA end fitting TRBJ2-5 better, the J assignment may be wrong. The germline gives CDR1 SGHTA, CDR2 FQGNSA. This CDR3 spans 15 amino acids. The CDR3 region is CASSPRTGALGTQYF. CDR3 DNA sequence: TGTGCCAGCAGCCCCCGGACGGGCGCTCTTGGGACCCAGTACTTC.

The chain couples TRBV6-2 or TRBV6-3 to TRBJ2-1; D unresolved. From germline, CDR1 is MNHEY and CDR2 SVGEGT. Trimming stripped 6 bases from V and 5 bases from J, with 20 bases between. The CDR3 is 16 amino acids. CDR3 protein: CASRHRLSAVDNEQFF. Here the CDR3 DNA reads TGTGCCAGCAGACATCGTTTAAGCGCCGTGGACAATGAGCAGTTCTTC.

This clonotype was seen repeatedly, ten times or more. CDR3 amino acids: CASSADRGNQPQHF. Written as DNA, the CDR3 is TGTGCCAGCAGCGCAGACCGGGGCAATCAGCCCCAGCATTTT. This chain connects TRBV12-3 or TRBV12-4 to TRBJ1-5; no clear D gene. There are 14 residues in the CDR3. Trimming removed 6 bases from V and 2 bases from J, with 11 bases in between.

The genes are TRBV9 and TRBJ2-7, with D possibly TRBD1 on 6 matching bases. CDR1 and CDR2 (germline): SGDLS, YYNGEE. This CDR3 is built from 14 residues. The ends were cut back, 6 bases at V and 4 bases at J, with 17 bases in the middle. The CDR3 reads CASNEGEIAYEQYF. Here the CDR3 DNA reads TGTGCCAGCAATGAGGGGGAAATAGCTTACGAGCAGTACTTC.

The chain carries TRBV10-3 and TRBJ1-6; TRBD1 is a possible D gene (5 bases). Deletions cut 3 bases from V and 3 bases from J, with 12 bases between. Germline CDR1 is ENHRY and CDR2 is SYGVKD. The CDR3 runs to 16 residues. The CDR3 DNA sequence: TGTGCCATCAGTGAAGGTGGCGGGGGCTATAATTCACCCCTCCACTTT. Residues: CAISEGGGGYNSPLHF.

V usage is TRBV5-6 and J usage is TRBJ1-2; 9 nucleotides align to TRBD1. The CDR3 has 18 amino acids. The V gene's germline CDR1 is SGHDT and CDR2 YYEEEE. With V trimmed by 3 bases and J by 5 bases, 17 bases remained unmatched. The CDR3 nucleotides are TGTGCCAGCAGCTGGGCGGGACAGGGCACTCCCTACGGGTATGGCTACACCTTC. As protein: CASSWAGQGTPYGYGYTF.

The chain is built from TRBV9 and TRBJ2-4; no reliable D call. CDR1 and CDR2 (germline): SGDLS, YYNGEE. The CDR3 runs 15 residues. Trimming removed 0 bases from V and 13 bases from J, with 20 bases in between. DNA of the CDR3: TGTGCCAGCAGCGTAGAGGTCAGCCCAACCTACGGGCAGTACTTC. Translation gives CASSVEVSPTYGQYF.

The chain uses TRBV20-1 and TRBJ2-7; no clear D. Germline values: CDR1 DFQATT, CDR2 SNEGSKA (reference sequence). Trimming took 4 bases from V and 7 from J, leaving 17 bases between them. The CDR3 is 13 residues long. In nucleotides, the CDR3 is TGCAGTGCTACCCCCACGGGCCCGCTAGAGCAGTACTTC. Translated: CSATPTGPLEQYF.

The V call is TRBV12-3 or TRBV12-4, the J call TRBJ2-1; tentatively, D is TRBD1 (6 bases). The J call may be in error: the DNA end matches TRBJ2-7 better. The CDR3 runs to 17 residues. The chain's CDR3 is CASRKPGHRMTYNEQYF. The CDR3 nucleotides are TGTGCCAGCAGAAAGCCGGGACACCGTATGACCTACAATGAGCAGTACTTC.

A few counts support this clonotype. V and J are TRBV7-2 and TRBJ2-5; 7 bases map to TRBD2. The assigned J gene may be wrong: the sequence end matches TRBJ2-7 better. CDR1 SGHTA and CDR2 FQGNSA come from the germline V gene. The CDR3 loop spans 16 amino acids. CDR3 DNA: TGTGCCAGCAGCTTAGGGGCTAGCGGCGTTCCCTACGAGCAGTACTTC. Protein product: CASSLGASGVPYEQYF.

The chain carries TRBV6-2 or TRBV6-3 and TRBJ2-3, with D unclear. The CDR3 has 16 amino acids. The germline CDR1 and CDR2 sequences are MNHEY and SVGEGT. V was trimmed by 10 bases and J by 3 bases, leaving 23 bases between them. In nucleotides, the CDR3 is TGTGCCACCGGAGCGATGTGGTCCCGTCAAACAGATACGCAGTATTTT. Protein: CATGAMWSRQTDTQYF.

This clonotype was detected a few times. CDR3 protein: CASSESGPIEQFF. The CDR3 DNA is TGCGCCAGCAGTGAGTCTGGCCCTATTGAGCAGTTCTTC. The J gene is TRBJ2-1, the V gene TRBV10-2; D is unclear. V was pared by 0 bases and J by 9 bases, with 9 bases between. Germline CDR1 reads WSHSY; CDR2 reads SAAADI. The CDR3 is 13 residues long.

This clonotype was seen a handful of times. This rearrangement joins TRBV12-1 to TRBJ2-7; TRBD2 is taken as the D call from the table, unchecked against the DNA. TRBV12-1 is a pseudogene segment. The CDR3 runs to 14 residues. The CDR3 coding sequence is TGTGCCAGCAGCTTAATAGCGGATTACTACGAGCAGTACTTC. Protein product: CASSLIADYYEQYF.

The chain joins TRBV7-3 to TRBJ2-1, with 8 bases that match TRBD1. Near its end, the DNA agrees better with TRBJ2-7, so the J call may be wrong. The CDR3 covers 15 residues. The V gene's germline CDR1 is SGHTA and CDR2 FQGTGA. The CDR3 region is CASSSTQGVYNEQYF. CDR3 nucleotide sequence: TGTGCCAGCAGCTCCACACAGGGGGTCTACAATGAGCAGTACTTC.

Only a few counts were recorded for this clonotype. CDR3: CASSRLGTGRDNEQFF. The CDR3 bases are TGTGCCAGCTCACGTCTAGGGACAGGGCGGGACAATGAGCAGTTCTTC. The chain employs TRBV18 and TRBJ2-1; TRBD1 matches at 9 bases. The V gene end was trimmed by 4 bases and the J gene end by 5 bases; junction bases not matched to a gene: 9. Germline V gene sequence: CDR1 KGHSH, CDR2 LQKENI. CDR3 size: 16 residues.

This clonotype was counted only a few times. The V gene is TRBV7-3, the J gene TRBJ2-3; 8 positions agree with TRBD2. The V gene end was trimmed by 5 bases and the J gene end by 6 bases; junction bases not matched to a gene: 16. This CDR3 contains 17 residues. Germline V gene sequence: CDR1 SGHTA, CDR2 FQGTGA. For the CDR3, the DNA is TGTGCCAGCAGCCGTTGGCCCGGACGAGCGGGGGATGATACGCAGTATTTT. It codes for CASSRWPGRAGDDTQYF.

Note on this clonotype: The conserved phenylalanine or tryptophan is not found at the CDR3 terminus, so this likely reflects a read error. The chain couples TRBV5-1 to TRBJ2-7, with D possibly being TRBD1 (5 bases). Trimming pared 4 bases from V and 0 bases from J, leaving 11 bases between. Germline V gives CDR1 SGHRS, CDR2 YFSETQ. The CDR3 runs to 14 residues. The CDR3 protein is CASSPQVISYEQYY. CDR3 DNA: TGCGCCAGCAGCCCACAGGTAATCTCCTACGAGCAGTACTAC.

Note on this clonotype: A junction boundary mismatches the germline segment, possibly from a read error. The chain is built from TRBV7-2 and TRBJ2-5; 9 bases align to TRBD2. The J call is in doubt because the DNA end fits TRBJ2-7 better. The V gene's germline CDR1 is SGHTA and CDR2 FQGNSA. This CDR3 comprises 17 residues. The CDR3 loop reads CAGSQNQPGSGRHEQYF. For the CDR3, the DNA is TGTGCCGGCAGCCAGAACCAGCCCGGTAGCGGGAGACACGAGCAGTACTTC.

This clonotype turned up a few times. The V call is TRBV6-1, the J call TRBJ2-5; the D gene is possibly TRBD2 (5 bases). The V and J ends lost 5 bases and 11 bases respectively, with 24 bases between them. Germline CDR1 is MNHNS and CDR2 is SASEGT. This CDR3 contains 15 residues. This CDR3 is CASSNAGLNYNEQYF. The CDR3 DNA follows: TGTGCCAGCAGTAACGCGGGCTTAAACTACAATGAGCAGTACTTC.

This clonotype was seen a handful of times. One end of the junction fails to match germline, which may point to a read error. The CDR3 is CASSLYGDGATDAQYF. CDR3 coding DNA: TGCGCCAGCAGCTTATACGGGGATGGGGCAACAGATGCGCAGTATTTT. The chain has TRBV5-1 and TRBJ2-3, with D perhaps given as TRBD1 or TRBD2 (5 bases each). The CDR3 runs 16 residues. Germline V gene sequence: CDR1 SGHRS, CDR2 YFSETQ. The full variable domain, rest sourced from reference TRBV5-1 and TRBJ2-3, is KAGVTQTPRYLIKTRGQQVTLSCSPISGHRSVSWYQQTPGQGLQFLFEYFSETQRNKGNFPGRFSGRQFSNSRSEMNVSTLELGDSALYLCASSLYGDGATDAQYFGPGTRLTVL.

This clonotype was seen a handful of times. V usage is TRBV7-9 and J usage is TRBJ2-3, with D unresolved. Germline CDR1 and CDR2: SEHNR and FQNEAQ (reference sequence). The CDR3 has 14 amino acids. The V end was cut by 0 bases, the J end by 6 bases, with 10 bases between. This CDR3 reads CASSLALGWDTQYF. CDR3 coding DNA: TGTGCCAGCAGCTTAGCCCTAGGGTGGGATACGCAGTATTTT.

V and J are TRBV29-1 and TRBJ2-1; D is uncertain. There are 12 residues in the CDR3. Trimming took 3 bases from V and 4 from J, leaving 7 bases between them. The germline CDR1 and CDR2 sequences are SQVTM and ANQGSEA. The CDR3 reads CSVEKGYNEQFF. CDR3 nucleotides: TGCAGCGTTGAGAAAGGATACAATGAGCAGTTCTTC.

This chain connects TRBV20-1 to TRBJ2-1; D may be TRBD2 (5 bases). Germline V lookup: CDR1 DFQATT, CDR2 SNEGSKA (reference sequence). The CDR3 sequence is 15 residues long. With 2 bases removed from V and 9 bases from J, the gap between germline ends came to 20 bases. CDR3 nucleotides: TGCAGTGCTAGAATCCGACTTAGCGATAGTAGTGAGCAGTTCTTC. Translating gives CSARIRLSDSSEQFF.

The chain couples TRBV7-3 to TRBJ2-7; the match to TRBD1 covers 8 bases. From germline, CDR1 is SGHTA and CDR2 FQGTGA. The CDR3 is made up of 14 amino acids. The V segment lost 5 bases and the J segment 6 bases; nucleotides outside the gene matches: 9. For the CDR3, the DNA is TGTGCCAGCAGCGAAAAATTGACAGGGGCCGAGCAGTACTTC. Translated: CASSEKLTGAEQYF.

The chain has TRBV2 and TRBJ2-7; D not certain. Gene TRBJ2-5 matches the end of the DNA better, so the J call may be wrong. Germline CDR1 reads SNHLY; CDR2 reads FYNNEI. There are 15 residues in the CDR3. The CDR3 coding sequence is TGTGCCAGCAGTGAAAATGGTGGGGTGGCGGAGACCCAGTACTTC. This translates into CASSENGGVAETQYF.